The sequence of this T cell receptor (beta chain) was determined in a study of shared clonotypes between healthy human individuals. Across the study: For every donor, three CD4 naive, three CD4 memory, two CD8 naive and one CD8 memory plates were used. Study-level findings and limits: With several donors compared, approximately 5% of naive CD4 clonotypes were shared.

Germline assignment: CDR1 SGHNT and CDR2 YYREEE (reference sequence). The germline V and J ends were trimmed by 4 bases and 3 bases, with 13 bases remaining between them. The CDR3 is 14 residues long. This clone has only one observation. The antigen is undetermined. Donors were Caucasian adults residing in Nashville, Tennessee, USA. Generated by immunoSEQ multiplex PCR, the TCRdb table keeps only in-frame clones and is missing some. This table has fewer than 400,000 clones, around 67% appearing once. The chain couples TRBV5-4 to TRBJ2-5; D call uncertain. The sample taken for sequencing was memory CD4+ T cells sorted from blood. Described subset: CD45RA-negative fraction. This TCR derives from a man younger than 45 in good health. The CDR3 DNA sequence: TGTGCCAGCAGCCCGCCAGGAGTTGAAGAGACCCAGTACTTC. This encodes CASSPPGVEETQYF.